These 17 T cell receptor beta chains were all obtained from the same sample, sequenced in a study of shared clonotypes between healthy human individuals. TCRdb's table, derived via immunoSEQ multiplex PCR, lists solely in-frame clones and lacks some. The data hold approximately 1,000,000 clones, with 70% to 80% observed a single time. Material for sequencing was memory CD4+ T cells from PBMCs. Specified subset: CD45RA-negative fraction. The receptors here all came from a man aged 18 to 30 in good health. Some clones in this sample may be carry-over from other donors' samples.

With respect to this clone: A far bigger clonotype differs at one base, so this is likely a read error. This CDR3 reads CAWSAIGNLGTQYF. CDR3 DNA: TGTGCCTGGAGTGCAATCGGCAACCTTGGGACCCAGTACTTC. This chain connects TRBV30 to TRBJ2-5; D is undetermined. Trimming shortened V by 1 base and J by 7 bases, and 16 bases separated the two germline ends. This CDR3 spans 14 amino acids. Germline CDR1 is GTSNPN and CDR2 is SVGIG (reference sequence). Variable domain in full (rest from reference TRBV30 and TRBJ2-5): SQTIHQWPATLVQPVGSPLSLECTVEGTSNPNLYWYRQAAGRGLQLLFYSVGIGQISSEVPQNLSASRPQDRQFILSSKKLLLSDSGFYLCAWSAIGNLGTQYFGPGTRLLVL.

This clone was counted only a few times. The chain recombines TRBV5-4 with TRBJ2-2; no reliable D call. Germline V CDR1 and CDR2: SGHNT, YYREEE (reference sequence). V was trimmed by 0 bases and J by 8 bases, leaving 5 bases between them. The length of the CDR3 is 12 residues. Here the CDR3 DNA reads TGTGCCAGCAGCTTGGGATTTGGGGAGCTGTTTTTT. It translates to CASSLGFGELFF.

J is TRBJ1-4 and V is TRBV4-3; D call uncertain. This CDR3 contains 14 residues. The V end lost 2 bases, the J end lost 2 bases, and 6 bases lay between the germline ends. Germline V CDR1 and CDR2: LGHNA, YSLEER. CDR3 sequence reads: CASSQRLTNEKLFF. CDR3 nucleotides: TGCGCCAGCAGCCAAAGGCTGACTAATGAAAAACTGTTTTTT.

This sequence joins TRBV19 and TRBJ1-5, with no clear D. The CDR3 has 14 residues. The V gene lost 5 bases and the J gene lost 3 bases, with 11 bases spanning the gap. The V gene's germline CDR1 is LNHDA and CDR2 SQIVND (reference sequence). The CDR3 bases are TGTGCCAGTAGTGCTTACAGTCTCAATCAGCCCCAGCATTTT. It codes for CASSAYSLNQPQHF.

This clone was observed a handful of times. The chain has TRBV28 and TRBJ2-7; perhaps TRBD2 as D (5 bases). Deletions cut 7 bases from V and 0 bases from J, with 10 bases between. In germline, CDR1 is MDHEN, CDR2 SYDVKM. CDR3 length: 13 residues. The CDR3 nucleotides are TGTGCCAGCATTTCGACTACCTCCTACGAGCAGTACTTC. Its translation is CASISTTSYEQYF.

The chain has TRBV12-5 and TRBJ2-7; the D gene is possibly TRBD1 (5 bases). There are 16 residues in the CDR3. The germline CDR1 and CDR2 sequences are LGHNT and FRNRAP. The germline V and J ends were trimmed by 0 bases and 0 bases, with 12 bases remaining between them. CDR3: CASGLVLGRDSYEQYF. The CDR3 DNA reads TGTGCTAGTGGTTTGGTCCTAGGCAGGGACTCCTACGAGCAGTACTTC.

The chain is built from TRBV11-3 and TRBJ2-1, with 11 positions matching TRBD2. With V trimmed by 4 bases and J by 9 bases, 8 bases remained unmatched. The CDR3 has 15 residues. Germline CDR1 SGHNT, CDR2 YENEEA. The CDR3 spells CASSSGSGRGAEQFF. The DNA of the CDR3 is TGTGCCAGCAGCTCGGGTAGCGGGAGGGGCGCTGAGCAGTTCTTC.

The chain is built from TRBV28 and TRBJ1-5; D uncertain. Looked up from germline, CDR1 is MDHEN and CDR2 is SYDVKM. The CDR3 loop spans 13 amino acids. Trimming removed 5 bases at V and 5 bases at J, with 10 bases between. In nucleotides, the CDR3 is TGTGCCAGCAGTCGGGTGGTGGATCAGCCCCAGCATTTT. Translation: CASSRVVDQPQHF.

In DNA, the CDR3 is TGTGCCAGCAGCCAAACAGCGGGAGATACGCAGTATTTT. This translates into CASSQTAGDTQYF. This chain uses TRBV6-5 with TRBJ2-3, with D tentatively TRBD2 (6 bases). Trimming stripped 6 bases from V and 5 bases from J, with 12 bases between. Per germline, CDR1 MNHEY and CDR2 SVGAGI. The CDR3 contains 13 residues.

The chain has TRBV11-2 and TRBJ2-7; 9 bases match TRBD1. V was clipped by 5 bases and J by 7 bases; unmatched bases: 12. This CDR3 region has 15 residues. Looked up from germline, CDR1 is SGHAT and CDR2 is FQNNGV. CDR3 nucleotide sequence: TGTGCCAGCAGCATAGGGACAGGGCGGGCGAGGGAGCAGTACTTC. It translates to CASSIGTGRAREQYF. Full variable domain (outside the CDR3, taken from reference TRBV11-2 and TRBJ2-7): EAGVAQSPRYKIIEKRQSVAFWCNPISGHATLYWYQQILGQGPKLLIQFQNNGVVDDSQLPKDRFSAERLKGVDSTLKIQPAKLEDSAVYLCASSIGTGRAREQYFGPGTRLTVT.

J is TRBJ1-1 and V is TRBV29-1; D is uncertain. The germline V gene encodes CDR1 SQVTM and CDR2 ANQGSEA. The length of the CDR3 is 13 residues. The V and J ends lost 4 bases and 4 bases respectively, with 13 bases between them. This chain's CDR3 is CSVGPAGRTEAFF. CDR3 bases: TGCAGCGTTGGCCCCGCTGGGCGCACTGAAGCTTTCTTT.

This chain uses TRBV9 with TRBJ1-2; 7 bases are a match to TRBD1. In germline, CDR1 is SGDLS, CDR2 YYNGEE. There are 14 residues in the CDR3. V shed 3 bases, J shed 7 bases, and the junction held 9 bases outside the gene matches. The CDR3 bases are TGTGCCAGCAGCGCATACCGGGACAGAGGTGGCTACACCTTC. Residues: CASSAYRDRGGYTF.

This clone was seen a handful of times. The chain couples TRBV5-6 to TRBJ2-7; 15 bases line up with TRBD2. Trimming took 4 bases from V and 3 from J; bases not matched to a gene: 8. CDR3 length: 17 amino acids. Germline V lookup: CDR1 SGHDT, CDR2 YYEEEE. The CDR3 nucleotides are TGTGCCAGCAGCGGAGGACTAGCGGGAGGGCCTTTCTACGAGCAGTACTTC. Translated: CASSGGLAGGPFYEQYF.

This chain uses TRBV19 with TRBJ2-7, with 9 bases aligning to TRBD1. Unmatched junction bases numbered 8, after V lost 5 bases and J lost 0 bases. This CDR3 region has 16 residues. The germline V gene has CDR1 LNHDA and CDR2 SQIVND (reference sequence). The CDR3: CASSPETGGLSYEQYF. The CDR3 DNA reads as TGTGCCAGTAGTCCAGAAACAGGGGGCCTCTCCTACGAGCAGTACTTC.

This chain uses TRBV6-5 with TRBJ2-1; the D is unclear. From germline, CDR1 is MNHEY and CDR2 SVGAGI. The CDR3 has 15 residues. V dropped 2 bases and J dropped 5 bases, with 13 bases sitting between them. The CDR3 region is CASSYTTNTNNEQFF. CDR3 nucleotide sequence: TGTGCCAGCAGTTACACTACAAACACTAACAATGAGCAGTTCTTC.

The chain employs TRBV7-8 and TRBJ2-6; possible D gene TRBD1, 5 bases. The V end was cut by 0 bases, the J end by 3 bases, with 15 bases between. The CDR3 consists of 18 residues. The germline CDR1 and CDR2 sequences are SGHVS and FQNEAQ. The CDR3 nucleotides are TGTGCCAGCAGCTTAGCCGATCAGGGCGAGGATGGGGCCAACGTCCTGACTTTC. Amino acids: CASSLADQGEDGANVLTF.

The DNA for the CDR3 is TGTGCCAGCTCACCTCCGACAGGGAATAATCGTGGCTACACCTTC. It encodes CASSPPTGNNRGYTF. V is TRBV18 and J is TRBJ1-2; 7 bases match TRBD1. The CDR3 covers 15 residues. Germline assignment: CDR1 KGHSH and CDR2 LQKENI. V shed 3 bases, J shed 7 bases, and the junction held 11 bases outside the gene matches.